The 21 T cell receptor beta chains below all came from one sample that was sequenced in a study of tumor and adjacent non-tumor tissue in lung cancer. The library came from three nested PCR rounds adapted from ARM-PCR protocols. MiXCR, applied by TCRdb to the multiplex PCR reads, yields one record per CDR3 protein. The sample has about 90,000 distinct CDR3 sequences, about 77% seen once. The template was RNA from unsorted bulk tissue. Distant lung tissue was collected more than 3 cm away from the tumor edge. Sequenced: distant non-tumor lung tissue. These receptors were obtained from a woman aged 45 to 65 with non-small cell lung cancer.

Concerning this clonotype: The junction departs from germline at one end; a sequencing error may be responsible. The chain joins TRBV7-9 to TRBJ2-7, with D uncertain. Germline assignment: CDR1 SEHNR and CDR2 FQNEAQ (reference sequence). The length of the CDR3 is 15 residues. CDR3 coding DNA: TGTGTCAGCAGCATAATGGCCAGTTTAAAGTACGAGCAGTACTTC. Its translation is CVSSIMASLKYEQYF.

This clonotype has a handful of counts. The CDR3 is CASSPPVANEQFF. The CDR3 region has the DNA TGTGCCAGCTCACCCCCGGTGGCGAATGAGCAGTTCTTC. The chain combines TRBV18 with TRBJ2-1; D unresolved. V shed 3 bases and J shed 7 bases, with 10 bases lying between them. This CDR3 region has 13 residues. CDR1 is KGHSH, CDR2 LQKENI, per germline.

In the case of this clonotype: A read error may explain this, as a much larger clone is one base away. The chain employs TRBV5-6 and TRBJ2-3, with D unresolved. The CDR3 spans 11 residues. Germline V gene lookup returns CDR1 SGHDT and CDR2 YYEEEE. CDR3: CAGSVADTQYF. The CDR3 region has the DNA TGTGCCGGCAGCGTGGCAGATACGCAGTATTTT.

For this clonotype: At one end, the junction sequence differs from germline, possibly due to a read error. The V gene is TRBV11-2, the J gene TRBJ1-3; D is unresolved. The CDR3 totals 15 residues. The germline V gene encodes CDR1 SGHAT and CDR2 FQNNGV. DNA of the CDR3: TGTGCCAGCGGCCCAGGCATGAACTCTGGGAACACCATATATTTT. Its translation is CASGPGMNSGNTIYF.

This rearrangement joins TRBV6-5 to TRBJ2-2, with a possible D match to TRBD2 (5 bases). The germline V and J ends were trimmed by 9 bases and 3 bases, with 14 bases remaining between them. Germline CDR1 is MNHEY and CDR2 is SVGAGI. The length of the CDR3 is 14 residues. This chain's CDR3 is CARTGRGDTGELFF. In DNA, the CDR3 is TGTGCCAGAACCGGTCGGGGTGACACCGGGGAGCTGTTTTTT.

Regarding this clonotype: One end of the junction varies from germline; a read error may be responsible. This rearrangement joins TRBV12-3 or TRBV12-4 to TRBJ2-1; possible D gene TRBD1, 5 bases. The CDR3 consists of 11 residues. CDR3 in amino acids: CASSYRNEQPF. DNA of the CDR3: TGTGCCAGCAGTTACAGGAATGAGCAGCCCTTC.

This clonotype was recorded many times. The rearrangement links TRBV7-2 to TRBJ2-1; D is undetermined. Trimming removed 5 bases at V and 9 bases at J, with 14 bases between. Germline-derived CDR1 and CDR2 are SGHTA and FQGNSA. The CDR3 contains 13 residues. The CDR3 reads CASSPTILAEQFF. For the CDR3, the DNA is TGTGCCAGCAGCCCTACCATTCTTGCTGAGCAGTTCTTC.

As concerns this clonotype: At one of its ends the junction is not consistent with the germline gene, which may arise from a read error. This chain uses TRBV29-1 with TRBJ2-7, with D possibly matching TRBD1 (6 bases). The CDR3 covers 14 residues. The germline CDR1 and CDR2 sequences are SQVTM and ANQGSEA. The CDR3, as DNA: TGCAACGTTGAGGGCCGGGACAACTCCTACGAGCGGTACTTC. It is translated as CNVEGRDNSYERYF.

Note on this clonotype: A read error is likely, as this CDR3 ends without the conserved phenylalanine or tryptophan. J is TRBJ2-5 and V is TRBV5-1, with D tentatively TRBD1 (6 bases). V shed 4 bases and J shed 2 bases, with 15 bases lying between them. The germline V gene encodes CDR1 SGHRS and CDR2 YFSETQ. There are 15 residues in the CDR3. The CDR3 loop is CASSPAGARQETQYL. The CDR3 DNA reads TGCGCCAGCAGCCCTGCAGGGGCACGGCAAGAGACCCAGTACTTA.

Of note for this clonotype: The junction departs from germline at one end; a sequencing error may be responsible. This chain connects TRBV29-1 to TRBJ2-3; D not certain. The germline V gene has CDR1 SQVTM and CDR2 ANQGSEA. CDR3 length equals 12 residues. The CDR3 sequence: CSLGRGTDTRYF. The CDR3 nucleotides read TGCAGCCTTGGCAGAGGCACAGATACGCGGTATTTT.

This clonotype is medium-sized by share. The chain has TRBV6-1 and TRBJ1-4, with D unresolved. Trimming left V 6 bases short and J 0 bases short, with 8 bases between. The CDR3 extends over 14 amino acids. Looked up from germline, CDR1 is MNHNS and CDR2 is SASEGT. The CDR3 reads CASRDPTTNEKLFF. As DNA, the CDR3 is TGTGCCAGCAGAGACCCCACAACTAATGAAAAACTGTTTTTT.

Remarks on this clonotype: An end of the junction differs from the germline gene, which may be a read error. The V call is TRBV12-3 or TRBV12-4, the J call TRBJ2-4; D remains unclear. CDR3 length: 15 residues. The CDR3: CASSLGVVDGTPIYF. The CDR3 coding sequence is TGTGCCAGCAGTTTAGGAGTGGTAGACGGTACGCCAATTTACTTT.

V is TRBV6-5 and J is TRBJ2-2; the D is unclear. This CDR3 is built from 12 residues. In germline, CDR1 is MNHEY, CDR2 SVGAGI. The V gene lost 9 bases and the J gene lost 7 bases, with 12 bases spanning the gap. CDR3 DNA: TGTGCCAGTAGCTTTCGAAACGGGGAGCTGTTTTTT. Its translation: CASSFRNGELFF.

In the case of this clonotype: Likely a read error: the CDR3 ends without its conserved phenylalanine or tryptophan. J is TRBJ2-7 and V is TRBV6-6, with D possibly TRBD2 on 6 matching bases. Germline lookup yields CDR1 MNHNY and CDR2 SVGAGI (reference sequence). This CDR3 comprises 14 residues. CDR3 amino acids: CVSSTRDSPYEQYL. CDR3 bases: TGTGTCAGCAGCACCCGGGACTCCCCATACGAGCAGTACCTC.

The chain has TRBV29-1 and TRBJ1-3; tentative D call: TRBD1 (5 bases). The length of the CDR3 is 13 residues. Germline V CDR1 and CDR2: SQVTM, ANQGSEA. The V and J ends lost 3 bases and 8 bases respectively, with 14 bases between them. In DNA, the CDR3 is TGCAGCGTTGACTCCGGGGACGGAGACACCATATATTTT. It codes for CSVDSGDGDTIYF.

To note about this clonotype: The CDR3 does not end in the conserved phenylalanine or tryptophan, so this is likely a read error. This chain joins TRBV29-1 and TRBJ2-1; the D is unclear. The CDR3 is 16 residues long. Germline CDR1 reads SQVTM; CDR2 reads ANQGSEA. DNA of the CDR3: TGCAGTGTTGAAGATCCCCGCCGAAACTCATACAATGAGCAGTTCTTA. It codes for CSVEDPRRNSYNEQFL.

This chain links TRBV28 with TRBJ2-7, with TRBD1 matching over 8 bases. The CDR3 spans 14 residues. Germline CDR1 MDHEN, CDR2 SYDVKM. Trimming at V came to 3 bases and at J to 5 bases, leaving 6 bases not matched to a gene. The CDR3 region has the DNA TGTGCCAGCAGTTTCGGTCCGGACAGGGACGAGCAGTACTTC. It is translated as CASSFGPDRDEQYF.

The chain combines TRBV11-2 with TRBJ1-4; D is undetermined. Germline CDR1 is SGHAT and CDR2 is FQNNGV. The CDR3 has 14 amino acids. V lost 7 bases and J 10 bases, leaving 19 bases between the germline ends. CDR3 residues: CASNSLEKGGKLFF. CDR3 DNA: TGTGCCAGCAACTCCCTTGAAAAGGGCGGAAAACTGTTTTTT.

In the case of this clonotype: A read error may account for a junction end that differs from germline. V usage is TRBV10-3 and J usage is TRBJ2-7, with no clear D. Germline lookup yields CDR1 ENHRY and CDR2 SYGVKD. The CDR3 loop spans 13 amino acids. CDR3: CAISDSIRREQYF. CDR3 nucleotide sequence: TGCGCCATCAGTGACTCGATCCGGAGAGAGCAGTACTTC.

For this clonotype: The CDR3 carries no conserved terminal phenylalanine or tryptophan, so it likely arises from a read error. The chain couples TRBV10-3 to TRBJ2-7; D unresolved. The CDR3 covers 15 residues. CDR1 ENHRY and CDR2 SYGVKD come from the germline V gene. CDR3 bases: TGTGCCGTCAGTGAGTCGGCAGCTCGGGCCTACGAGCAGTACTTA. Translating gives CAVSESAARAYEQYL.

There are many counts of this clonotype. The rearrangement joins TRBV2 to TRBJ2-3, with 8 nucleotides matching TRBD2. The germline gives CDR1 SNHLY, CDR2 FYNNEI. The V segment lost 7 bases and the J segment 7 bases; nucleotides outside the gene matches: 10. The CDR3 contains 14 residues. CDR3: CASTTSGRGNTQYF. The CDR3 DNA sequence: TGTGCCAGCACCACTAGCGGCCGAGGAAATACGCAGTATTTT.